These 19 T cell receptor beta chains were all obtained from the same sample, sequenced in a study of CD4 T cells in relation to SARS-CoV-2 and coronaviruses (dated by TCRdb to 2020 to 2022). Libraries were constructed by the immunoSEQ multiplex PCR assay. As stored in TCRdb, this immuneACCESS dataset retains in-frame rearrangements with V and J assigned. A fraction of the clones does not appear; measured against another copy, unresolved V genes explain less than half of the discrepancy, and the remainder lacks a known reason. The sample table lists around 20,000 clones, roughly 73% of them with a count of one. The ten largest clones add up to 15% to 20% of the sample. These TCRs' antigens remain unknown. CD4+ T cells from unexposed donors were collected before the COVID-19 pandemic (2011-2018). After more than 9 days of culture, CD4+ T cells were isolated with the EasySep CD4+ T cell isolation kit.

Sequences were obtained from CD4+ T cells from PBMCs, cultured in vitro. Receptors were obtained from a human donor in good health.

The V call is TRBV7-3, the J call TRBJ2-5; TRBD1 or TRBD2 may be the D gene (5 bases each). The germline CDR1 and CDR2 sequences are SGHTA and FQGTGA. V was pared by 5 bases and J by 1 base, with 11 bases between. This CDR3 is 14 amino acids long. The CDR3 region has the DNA TGTGCCAGCAGCCGTACCGGGGCCCAAGAGACCCAGTACTTC. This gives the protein CASSRTGAQETQYF.

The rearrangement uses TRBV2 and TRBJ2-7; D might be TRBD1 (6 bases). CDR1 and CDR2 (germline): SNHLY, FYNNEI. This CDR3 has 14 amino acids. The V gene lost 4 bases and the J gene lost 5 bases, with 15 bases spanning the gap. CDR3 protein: CASSVGRGPHEQYF. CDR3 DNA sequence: TGTGCCAGCAGTGTGGGCAGGGGTCCCCACGAGCAGTACTTC.

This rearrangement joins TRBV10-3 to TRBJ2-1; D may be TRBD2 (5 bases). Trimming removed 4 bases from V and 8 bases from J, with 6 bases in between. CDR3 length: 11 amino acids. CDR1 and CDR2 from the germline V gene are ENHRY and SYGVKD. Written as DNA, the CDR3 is TGTGCCATCAGTGTCGGGGATGAGCAGTTCTTC. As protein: CAISVGDEQFF.

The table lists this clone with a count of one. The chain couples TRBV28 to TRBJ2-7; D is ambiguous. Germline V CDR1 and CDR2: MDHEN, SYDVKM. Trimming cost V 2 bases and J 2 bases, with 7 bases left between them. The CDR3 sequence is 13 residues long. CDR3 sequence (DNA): TGTGCCAGCAGTTTAGGACCCCCCTACGAGCAGTACTTC. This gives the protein CASSLGPPYEQYF.

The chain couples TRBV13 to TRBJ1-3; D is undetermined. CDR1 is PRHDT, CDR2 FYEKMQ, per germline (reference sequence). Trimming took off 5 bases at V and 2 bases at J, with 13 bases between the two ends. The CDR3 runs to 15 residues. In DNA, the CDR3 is TGTGCCAGCAGCCAGTACGGGGAGACTGGAAACACCATATATTTT. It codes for CASSQYGETGNTIYF.

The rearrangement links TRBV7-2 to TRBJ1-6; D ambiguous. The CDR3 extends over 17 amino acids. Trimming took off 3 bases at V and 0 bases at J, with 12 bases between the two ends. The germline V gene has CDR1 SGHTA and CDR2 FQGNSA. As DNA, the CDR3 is TGTGCCAGCAGCTTTGCGGCGGGGAGCTCCTATAATTCACCCCTCCACTTT. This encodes CASSFAAGSSYNSPLHF.

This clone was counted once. The CDR3 coding sequence is TGTGCCAGCATAGGGACAGCGGGTCTGAACACTGAAGCTTTCTTT. It encodes CASIGTAGLNTEAFF. The rearrangement uses TRBV6-5 and TRBJ1-1; 7 bases align to TRBD1. This CDR3 spans 15 amino acids. The V gene's germline CDR1 is MNHEY and CDR2 SVGAGI. With 7 bases clipped from V and 0 bases from J, the junction kept 8 bases outside the gene matches.

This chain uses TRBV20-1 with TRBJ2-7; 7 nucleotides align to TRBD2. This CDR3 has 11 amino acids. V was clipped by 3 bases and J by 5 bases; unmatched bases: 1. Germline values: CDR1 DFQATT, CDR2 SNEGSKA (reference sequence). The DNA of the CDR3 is TGCAGTGCTAGCGGGAGGCACGAGCAGTACTTC. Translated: CSASGRHEQYF.

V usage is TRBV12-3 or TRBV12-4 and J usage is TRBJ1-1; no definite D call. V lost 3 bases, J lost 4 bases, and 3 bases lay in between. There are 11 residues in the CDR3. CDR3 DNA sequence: TGTGCCAGCAGTTTGACCACTGAAGCTTTCTTT. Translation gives CASSLTTEAFF.

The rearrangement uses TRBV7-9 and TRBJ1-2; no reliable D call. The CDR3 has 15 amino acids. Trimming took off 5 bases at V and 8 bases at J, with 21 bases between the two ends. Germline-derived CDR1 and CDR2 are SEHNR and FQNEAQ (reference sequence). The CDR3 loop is CASSLLGPGSRGYTF. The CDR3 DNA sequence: TGTGCCAGCAGCCTTCTTGGGCCGGGGTCACGCGGCTACACCTTC.

CDR3 bases: TGTGCCAGCAGCGGACTAGAAAGAAGCACCGGGGAGCTGTTTTTT. Translated, it gives CASSGLERSTGELFF. The chain is built from TRBV14 and TRBJ2-2; 7 bases match TRBD2. Unmatched junction bases numbered 7, after V lost 5 bases and J lost 4 bases. This CDR3 comprises 15 residues. In germline, CDR1 is SGHDN, CDR2 FVKESK. Based on the CDR3 plus reference TRBV14 and TRBJ2-2, the full variable domain is EAGVTQFPSHSVIEKGQTVTLRCDPISGHDNLYWYRRVMGKEIKFLLHFVKESKQDESGMPNNRFLAERTGGTYSTLKVQPAELEDSGVYFCASSGLERSTGELFFGEGSRLTVL.

The DNA for the CDR3 is TGTGCCAGCAGCGCCCGGGACAGGGTCGACAATGAGCAGTTCTTC. This translates into CASSARDRVDNEQFF. The V call is TRBV7-3, the J call TRBJ2-1; 9 bases map to TRBD1. Germline V gene lookup returns CDR1 SGHTA and CDR2 FQGTGA. J gave up 5 bases and V 5 bases, and 7 bases lay outside the gene matches. The length of the CDR3 is 15 residues.

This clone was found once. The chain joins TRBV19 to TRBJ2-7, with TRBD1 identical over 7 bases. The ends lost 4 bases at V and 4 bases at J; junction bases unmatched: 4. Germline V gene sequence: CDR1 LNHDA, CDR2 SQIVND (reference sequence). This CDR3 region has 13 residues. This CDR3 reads CASSTTGEYEQYF. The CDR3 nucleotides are TGTGCCAGTAGTACTACAGGGGAATACGAGCAGTACTTC.

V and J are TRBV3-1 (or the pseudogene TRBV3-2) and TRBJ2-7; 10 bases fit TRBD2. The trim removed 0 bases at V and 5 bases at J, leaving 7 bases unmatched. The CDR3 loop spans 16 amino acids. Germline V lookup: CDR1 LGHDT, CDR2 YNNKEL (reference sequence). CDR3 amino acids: CASSQDGKGLANEQYF. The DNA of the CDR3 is TGTGCCAGCAGCCAAGACGGGAAGGGACTAGCGAACGAGCAGTACTTC.

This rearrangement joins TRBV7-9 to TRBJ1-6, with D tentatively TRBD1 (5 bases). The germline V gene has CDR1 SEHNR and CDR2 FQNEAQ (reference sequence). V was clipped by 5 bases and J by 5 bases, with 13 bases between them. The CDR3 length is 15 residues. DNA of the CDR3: TGTGCCAGCAGCCTTCGGGACCTCAATAATTCACCCCTCCACTTT. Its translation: CASSLRDLNNSPLHF.

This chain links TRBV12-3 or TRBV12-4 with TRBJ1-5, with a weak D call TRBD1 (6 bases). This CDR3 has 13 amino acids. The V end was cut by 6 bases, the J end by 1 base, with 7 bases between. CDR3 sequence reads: CASRQGSNQPQHF. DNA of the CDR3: TGTGCCAGCAGGCAGGGGAGCAATCAGCCCCAGCATTTT.

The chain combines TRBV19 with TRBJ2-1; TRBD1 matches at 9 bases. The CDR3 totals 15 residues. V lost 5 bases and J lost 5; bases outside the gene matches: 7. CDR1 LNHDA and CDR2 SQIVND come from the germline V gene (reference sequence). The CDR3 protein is CASSPRDRADNEQFF. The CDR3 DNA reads TGTGCCAGTAGTCCCCGGGACAGGGCTGACAATGAGCAGTTCTTC.

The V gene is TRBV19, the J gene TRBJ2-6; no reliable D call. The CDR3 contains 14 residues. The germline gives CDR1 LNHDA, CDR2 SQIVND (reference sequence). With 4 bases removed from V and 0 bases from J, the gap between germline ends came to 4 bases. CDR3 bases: TGTGCCAGTAGTAGCCTCTCTGGGGCCAACGTCCTGACTTTC. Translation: CASSSLSGANVLTF.

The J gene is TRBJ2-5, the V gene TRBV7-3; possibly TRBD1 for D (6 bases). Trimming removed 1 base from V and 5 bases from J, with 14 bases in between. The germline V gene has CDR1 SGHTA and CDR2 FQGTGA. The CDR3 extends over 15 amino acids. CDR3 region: CASSLRDTPLETQYF. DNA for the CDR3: TGTGCCAGCAGCTTAAGGGACACCCCCTTGGAGACCCAGTACTTC.